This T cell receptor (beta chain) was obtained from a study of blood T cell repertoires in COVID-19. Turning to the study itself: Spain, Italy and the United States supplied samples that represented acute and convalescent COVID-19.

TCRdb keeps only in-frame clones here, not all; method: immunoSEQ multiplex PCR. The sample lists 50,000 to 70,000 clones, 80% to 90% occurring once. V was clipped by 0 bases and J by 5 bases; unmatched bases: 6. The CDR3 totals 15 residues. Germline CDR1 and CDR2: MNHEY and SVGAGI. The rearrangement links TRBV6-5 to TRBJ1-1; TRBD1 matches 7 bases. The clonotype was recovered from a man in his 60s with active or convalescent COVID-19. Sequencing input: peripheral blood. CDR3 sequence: CASSYSGQRGTEAFF. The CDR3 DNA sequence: TGTGCCAGCAGTTACTCGGGACAGAGGGGTACTGAAGCTTTCTTT.